Shown below are 30 T cell receptor beta chains from a single sample sequenced in a study of T cells in women clearing cervical HPV infection. The protocol was immunoSEQ multiplex PCR, while the TCRdb copy is restricted to in-frame clones and leaves out a portion. The specimen's table records 40,000 or so clones. The specimen sequenced was blood buffy coat. These receptors were obtained from a woman aged 18-69 years with a cervical HPV16 infection that either progressed to CIN3+ or cleared (not recorded which).

Turning to this clone: The observed sequence ends 3 residues before the CDR3 terminus, with the missing tail filled in from the germline J gene. The chain has TRBV7-2 and TRBJ1-2, with 7 nucleotides matching TRBD1. Germline V CDR1 and CDR2: SGHTA, FQGNSA. There are 15 residues in the CDR3. Incomplete CDR3 DNA: TGTGCCAGCAGCTCAACCTCCGGGACAGCATACGAC. This codes for CASSSTSGTAYD. The whole CDR3 reads CASSSTSGTAYDYTF.

With regard to this clone: Sequencing ends 3 residues short of the CDR3 end; the germline J gene provides the rest. This chain links TRBV6-2 or TRBV6-3 with TRBJ2-3; 13 bases are shared with TRBD2. V shed 4 bases, J shed 2 bases, and the junction held 3 bases outside the gene matches. Germline V gene data show CDR1 as MNHEY and CDR2 as SVGEGT. The CDR3 is 16 residues long. The CDR3 reads CASSSGLAGVTDTQYF. CDR3 bases read: TGTGCCAGCAGTTCTGGACTAGCGGGAGTCACAGATACG.

A word on this clone: The read ends 3 residues before the CDR3 terminus; that terminus is restored from the germline J gene. The V and J genes are TRBV2 and TRBJ2-2, with TRBD1 as a possible D gene (5 bases). The V end lost 8 bases, the J end lost 0 bases, and 10 bases lay between the germline ends. The CDR3 runs 14 residues. Looked up from germline, CDR1 is SNHLY and CDR2 is FYNNEI. The CDR3: CASQGISNTGELFF. CDR3 DNA, as far as it was read: TGTGCCAGCCAGGGCATTTCGAACACCGGGGAG. Looking up the rest from reference TRBV2 and TRBJ2-2 gives the full variable domain: EPEVTQTPSHQVTQMGQEVILRCVPISNHLYFYWYRQILGQKVEFLVSFYNNEISEKSEIFDDQFSVERPDGSNFTLKIRSTKLEDSAMYFCASQGISNTGELFFGEGSRLTVL.

With respect to this clone: From the germline J gene comes the end of the CDR3, since the read stops 3 residues before it. The chain has TRBV27 and TRBJ1-2; D unclear. Trimming removed 2 bases from V and 3 bases from J, with 13 bases in between. The germline V gene has CDR1 MNHEY and CDR2 SMNVEV (reference sequence). This CDR3 is built from 15 residues. Partial CDR3 DNA: TGTGCCAGCAGTTTAACCCTGGCTTCCGACTATGGC. It yields the protein CASSLTLASDYG. The whole CDR3 is CASSLTLASDYGYTF.

About this clone itself: The read gets to within 3 residues of the CDR3 end, and the germline J gene fills in the rest. V gene TRBV29-1 combines with J gene TRBJ1-2; D remains unclear. The germline CDR1 and CDR2 sequences are SQVTM and ANQGSEA. The CDR3 is 11 residues long. The V gene lost 6 bases and the J gene lost 6 bases, with 11 bases spanning the gap. CDR3 region: CSVGEGNGYTF. The DNA read from the CDR3 is TGCAGCGTCGGGGAAGGGAATGGC.

CDR3 sequence: CSVNYGTEDQPQHF. CDR3 DNA, as far as it was read: TGCAGCGTGAACTATGGGACAGAAGATCAGCCC. The chain recombines TRBV29-1 with TRBJ1-5; 7 positions agree with TRBD1. The read falls 3 residues short of the CDR3 end, and the missing part is taken from the germline J gene. The CDR3 covers 14 residues. V lost 6 bases to trimming and J lost 5 bases; unmatched junction nucleotides: 10. Per the germline V gene, CDR1 is SQVTM and CDR2 is ANQGSEA.

On this clone itself: The read stops 3 residues short of the end of the CDR3; the missing end is completed from the germline J gene. The chain couples TRBV6-1 to TRBJ1-1; D unresolved. V dropped 4 bases and J dropped 0 bases, with 6 bases sitting between them. The CDR3 consists of 13 residues. CDR1 is MNHNS, CDR2 SASEGT, per germline. CDR3 sequence: CASSVLLNTEAFF. The covered CDR3 bases are TGTGCCAGCAGTGTCCTTTTGAACACTGAA.

Details on this clone: The read stops 3 residues short of the end of the CDR3; the missing end is completed from the germline J gene. The chain has TRBV19 and TRBJ2-3, with D tentatively TRBD1 or TRBD2 (5 bases each). Germline assignment: CDR1 LNHDA and CDR2 SQIVND (reference sequence). The CDR3 loop spans 14 amino acids. The CDR3 DNA, read in part, is TGTGCCAGTAGTATAGATGAGGGGATTCAGCCG. Translation gives CASSIDEGIQP. The full CDR3 sequence reads CASSIDEGIQPQYF.

Points on this clone: Read coverage stops 3 residues before the CDR3 terminus; the germline J gene supplies the remainder. The gene calls are TRBV5-1 and TRBJ2-7, with 9 positions matching TRBD1. This CDR3 is 14 amino acids long. V trimming: 3 bases; J trimming: 6 bases; junction bases outside the gene matches: 7. Germline V lookup: CDR1 SGHRS, CDR2 YFSETQ. The CDR3 sequence is CASSSGTGLFEQYF. CDR3 DNA, as far as it was read: TGCGCCAGCAGCTCCGGGACAGGGTTATTCGAG.

As to this clone: The CDR3 end is not reached by the read, which stops 3 residues before it; the germline J gene fills it in. V is TRBV5-5 and J is TRBJ2-7; weak D call: TRBD2 (5 bases). Trimming shortened V by 1 base and J by 5 bases, and 16 bases separated the two germline ends. In germline, CDR1 is SGHKS, CDR2 YYEKEE (reference sequence). The length of the CDR3 is 15 residues. The sequenced CDR3 bases are TGTGCCAGCAGCTTGCATGTCGGGGTTGGAGACGAG. Its translation is CASSLHVGVGDE. The CDR3 in full is CASSLHVGVGDEQYF.

Considering frequency, this clone is medium-sized. The sequenced fragment ends 3 residues before the CDR3 boundary, so the rest is inferred from the germline J gene. The chain recombines TRBV5-6 with TRBJ1-2; 10 bases map to TRBD1. The CDR3 totals 14 residues. CDR1 and CDR2 (germline): SGHDT, YYEEEE. The V and J ends lost 4 bases and 6 bases, in that order; junction bases with no gene match: 6. CDR3 in amino acids: CASSHPTGGDGYTF. The CDR3 bases that were read are TGTGCCAGCAGCCACCCGACAGGGGGCGATGGC. Full variable domain (rest looked up from reference TRBV5-6 and TRBJ1-2): DAGVTQSPTHLIKTRGQQVTLRCSPKSGHDTVSWYQQALGQGPQFIFQYYEEEERQRGNFPDRFSGHQFPNYSSELNVNALLLGDSALYLCASSHPTGGDGYTFGSGTRLTVV.

A note on this clone: The read comes to an end 3 residues before the CDR3 does, leaving the germline J gene to fill in the end. The V and J genes are TRBV7-9 and TRBJ2-4; TRBD1 agrees at 7 bases. The CDR3 runs to 13 residues. The germline V gene has CDR1 SEHNR and CDR2 FQNEAQ (reference sequence). The part of the CDR3 DNA that was read is TGTGCCAGCAGCTCGGGACAGAGCTATGGT. This encodes CASSSGQSYG. The whole CDR3 protein is CASSSGQSYGQYF.

A word on this clone: The read ends 3 residues shy of where the CDR3 ends; the end is completed using the germline J gene. V gene TRBV10-3 combines with J gene TRBJ2-1; a possible D gene is TRBD1 (6 bases). Looked up from germline, CDR1 is ENHRY and CDR2 is SYGVKD. The CDR3 spans 15 residues. Trimming left V 5 bases short and J 5 bases short, with 16 bases between. The DNA read from the CDR3 is TGTGCCATCAGTTTGGACAGCGCAGCGGACAATGAG. It encodes CAISLDSAADNE. The full-length CDR3 reads as CAISLDSAADNEQFF.

Remarks on this clone: Read sequence stops 3 residues before the CDR3 end, and the germline J gene provides the missing end. The genes are TRBV7-6 and TRBJ2-5; 9 bases are a match to TRBD1. V gave up 3 bases and J gave up 6 bases; unmatched junction bases: 5. Germline V gene sequence: CDR1 SGHVS, CDR2 FNYEAQ. The CDR3 has 14 amino acids. CDR3 DNA, as far as it was read: TGTGCCAGCAGCTTTTTGGGACAGGGAAAGACC. Its translation is CASSFLGQGKT. The entire CDR3 reads CASSFLGQGKTQYF.

On this clone itself: The read terminates 3 residues ahead of where the CDR3 ends, so the germline J gene completes it. This sequence joins TRBV27 and TRBJ2-7; perhaps TRBD1 as D (5 bases). V was pared by 0 bases and J by 0 bases, with 9 bases between. Germline loops: CDR1 MNHEY, CDR2 SMNVEV (reference sequence). CDR3 length equals 15 residues. CDR3: CASSLSGASSYEQYF. Partial CDR3 DNA: TGTGCCAGCAGTTTATCAGGGGCCAGCTCCTACGAG.

In the case of this clone: The read gets to within 3 residues of the CDR3 end, and the germline J gene fills in the rest. This sequence joins TRBV24-1 and TRBJ2-7, with TRBD2 matching over 8 bases. V shed 8 bases, J shed 6 bases, and the junction held 14 bases outside the gene matches. Germline loops: CDR1 KGHDR, CDR2 SFDVKD. CDR3 size: 15 residues. CDR3 sequence: CATTLAGGKRGEQYF. The CDR3 bases that were read are TGTGCCACCACCCTAGCGGGCGGCAAAAGGGGCGAG.

Remarks on this clone: The read is 3 residues too short to cover the CDR3 end, so that end is filled in from the germline J gene. V usage is TRBV6-1 and J usage is TRBJ1-2, with D tentatively TRBD1 (6 bases). CDR1 and CDR2 from the germline V gene are MNHNS and SASEGT. This CDR3 contains 14 residues. V lost 1 base, J lost 2 bases, and 8 bases lay in between. The covered CDR3 bases are TGTGCCAGCAGTGAAGGGCAGGGGAACTATGGC. Translation gives CASSEGQGNYG. The CDR3 in its entirety is CASSEGQGNYGYTF.

A remark on this clone: The read gets to within 3 residues of the CDR3 end, and the germline J gene fills in the rest. The gene calls are TRBV19 and TRBJ2-2; D unresolved. CDR1 is LNHDA and CDR2 is SQIVND in the germline V gene (reference sequence). This CDR3 spans 15 amino acids. Trimming removed 4 bases from V and 2 bases from J, with 11 bases in between. Here the CDR3 reads CASSRANVNTGELFF. CDR3 DNA, as far as it was read: TGTGCCAGTAGTAGGGCTAACGTAAACACCGGGGAG.

Concerning this clone: The missing CDR3 end, 3 residues past where the read stops, is filled in from the germline J gene. The V and J genes are TRBV20-1 and TRBJ1-3; D possibly corresponds to TRBD1 (6 bases). The CDR3 has 14 residues. Looked up from germline, CDR1 is DFQATT and CDR2 is SNEGSKA (reference sequence). V dropped 4 bases and J dropped 0 bases, with 10 bases sitting between them. Incomplete CDR3 DNA: TGCAGTGCTATTCACAGGGACTCTGGAAACACC. Its protein is CSAIHRDSGNT. The CDR3 reads in full as CSAIHRDSGNTIYF.

As to this clone: The CDR3 extends 3 residues past the end of the read, so its final part is completed from the germline J gene. This sequence joins TRBV7-2 and TRBJ2-3, with D unresolved. The CDR3 extends over 15 amino acids. The germline CDR1 and CDR2 sequences are SGHTA and FQGNSA. The CDR3 loop is CASSLQLASQETQYF. Partial CDR3 DNA: TGTGCCAGCAGCTTACAATTGGCATCCCAAGAGACG.

Turning to this clone: The read terminates 3 residues before the CDR3 end, so the remaining end is supplied by the germline J gene. The V gene is TRBV14, the J gene TRBJ2-5; 9 nucleotides line up with TRBD1. The CDR3 contains 15 residues. V dropped 4 bases and J dropped 5; count of bases not matched to a gene: 8. Germline CDR1 reads SGHDN; CDR2 reads FVKESK. The part of the CDR3 DNA that was read is TGTGCCAGCAGCCCGCCCTGGACAGGGGTCGAGACC. The encoded protein is CASSPPWTGVET. Given in full, the CDR3 is CASSPPWTGVETQYF.

With regard to this clone: Read data end 3 residues before the CDR3 end; the end is taken from the germline J gene. V is TRBV20-1 and J is TRBJ2-3; the match to TRBD2 covers 7 bases. The CDR3 is made up of 12 amino acids. Germline V gene data show CDR1 as DFQATT and CDR2 as SNEGSKA (reference sequence). J was trimmed by 4 bases and V by 4 bases; bases with no gene match: 2. CDR3 bases read: TGCAGTGCTATTACTAGCGCAGATACG. It codes for CSAITSADT. The complete CDR3 sequence is CSAITSADTQYF.

As for this clone: The read halts 3 residues ahead of the CDR3 end, with the missing end drawn from the germline J gene. V is TRBV5-5 and J is TRBJ2-1; D is possibly TRBD1 (5 bases). Germline CDR1 and CDR2: SGHKS and YYEKEE (reference sequence). With 5 bases removed from V and 3 bases from J, the gap between germline ends came to 9 bases. There are 13 residues in the CDR3. The sequenced part of the CDR3 DNA is TGTGCCAGCAGTTTCGACAGCTACAATGAG. Residues: CASSFDSYNE. The whole CDR3 protein is CASSFDSYNEQFF.

For this clone: The read halts 3 residues ahead of the CDR3 end, with the missing end drawn from the germline J gene. The chain links TRBV7-9 to TRBJ1-2; tentatively, D is TRBD1 (5 bases). Germline assignment: CDR1 SEHNR and CDR2 FQNEAQ (reference sequence). This CDR3 spans 15 amino acids. The CDR3 DNA, read in part, is TGTGCCAGCAGCCGGAGCGACAGATTGGTGGACGAC. Translated, it gives CASSRSDRLVDD. The whole CDR3 protein reads CASSRSDRLVDDYTF.

A note on this clone: One junction end does not reproduce the germline sequence, and a read error may be involved. The CDR3 extends 3 residues past the end of the read, so its final part is completed from the germline J gene. Other DNA variants within this sample encode the same CDR3. This chain links TRBV2 with TRBJ1-3, with 8 bases matching TRBD1. CDR1 is SNHLY and CDR2 is FYNNEI in the germline V gene. CDR3 length: 15 amino acids. CDR3 DNA (partial): TGTGCCAGCAGTGCGTTGACAGGGGCTGGAAACACG. This sequence encodes CASSALTGAGNT. The whole CDR3 sequence is CASSALTGAGNTIYF.

Concerning this clone: The CDR3 end lies 3 residues beyond the end of the read and is filled in from the germline J gene. The chain is built from TRBV10-3 and TRBJ2-7; D gene unclear. V was cut by 5 bases and J by 0 bases, with 8 bases left in between. The germline V gene encodes CDR1 ENHRY and CDR2 SYGVKD. The CDR3 totals 13 residues. The DNA read from the CDR3 is TGTGCCATCAGTACTACATTCTCCTACGAG. Protein product: CAISTTFSYE. In full, the CDR3 is CAISTTFSYEQYF.

Worth noting for this clone: The read ends 3 residues before the CDR3 terminus; that terminus is restored from the germline J gene. The gene calls are TRBV2 and TRBJ2-2; 11 bases align to TRBD2. The CDR3 contains 15 residues. Unmatched junction bases numbered 2, after V lost 6 bases and J lost 2 bases. Germline CDR1 reads SNHLY; CDR2 reads FYNNEI. CDR3 sequence reads: CASSGTSGNTGELFF. The sequenced part of the CDR3 DNA is TGTGCCAGCAGCGGGACTAGCGGAAACACCGGGGAG.

Partial CDR3 DNA: TGCAGCGTTGAGGGGGGGAGTGGTCAGCCC. It specifies CSVEGGSGQP. The entire CDR3 is CSVEGGSGQPQHF. V is TRBV29-1 and J is TRBJ1-5, with D perhaps TRBD1 (5 bases). The read stops 3 residues short of the end of the CDR3; the missing end is completed from the germline J gene. The CDR3 totals 13 residues. CDR1 SQVTM and CDR2 ANQGSEA come from the germline V gene. The ends were cut back, 3 bases at V and 6 bases at J, with 12 bases in the middle.

The sequenced CDR3 bases are TGCGCCAGCAGCTTGGGGCCTAGCGGGGGGGCCTACGAG. Protein sequence: CASSLGPSGGAYE. The complete CDR3 reads CASSLGPSGGAYEQYF. V usage is TRBV5-1 and J usage is TRBJ2-7; 12 nucleotides align to TRBD2. The read gets to within 3 residues of the CDR3 end, and the germline J gene fills in the rest. Germline V gives CDR1 SGHRS, CDR2 YFSETQ. V shed 0 bases, J shed 2 bases, and the junction held 3 bases outside the gene matches. CDR3 length equals 16 residues.

Turning to this clone: Sequencing ends 3 residues short of the CDR3 end; the germline J gene provides the rest. The genes are TRBV20-1 and TRBJ2-7; a weak D match, TRBD2 (5 bases). CDR1 DFQATT and CDR2 SNEGSKA come from the germline V gene (reference sequence). This CDR3 is built from 12 residues. V was shortened by 3 bases and J by 2 bases, with 8 bases between the two germline ends. The CDR3 sequence: CSASLGAYEQYF. The DNA read from the CDR3 is TGCAGTGCTAGTCTCGGGGCCTACGAG.